This T cell receptor beta chain was captured by sequencing in a study of shared clonotypes between healthy human individuals (TCRdb year 2020). In the study overall: The cohort comprised a couple of women and a few men aged 18 to 49 years. Per donor, three plates each were used for CD4 naive and CD4 memory, two for CD8 naive, and one for CD8 memory. Between about 0.9 and 9 billion PBMCs per donor were obtained by leukapheresis. To increase sequencing depth and limit assay-specific biases, different laboratories used diverse techniques to prepare libraries and sequence TCR repertoires. Blood TCR repertoires of about five healthy adults were deeply sequenced to estimate repertoire size and the extent of clonotype sharing between individuals. The paper as a whole reports these results and caveats: Even with the large sequencing depth, rarefaction of the sorted-subset datasets indicated that sequencing was incomplete. Naive subsets generally had larger estimated clonotype richness than memory subsets did. Pairwise subsampling indicated that sequencing depth was expected to affect the degree of clonotype sharing among donors. When a few donors were compared, the shared fraction of clonotypes was around 5% for naive CD4, 3.5% to 4% for naive CD8, 2% to 2.5% for memory CD4, and around 0.4% for memory CD8. Clonotypes shared by all four sorted-subset donors showed higher generation probabilities than non-shared clonotypes. Only blood was sampled, and tissue TCR repertoires likely differ from those in blood. The genetic and exposure-history diversity represented was limited by the small number of donors.

The donors were healthy, HIV-negative adults who had no recently reported acute infections or vaccinations. Every donor was a Caucasian adult living in Nashville, Tennessee, USA. Magnetic negative selection was used to enrich CD4+ T cells, after which naive cells were positively selected on CD45RA and the negative fraction became the memory subset. After blood collection by leukapheresis, PBMCs were isolated using Ficoll-Histopaque density gradient centrifugation and then cryopreserved in the vapor phase of liquid nitrogen. Analytical flow cytometry was used to check the purity and quantity of each magnetically sorted T cell population. Each sorted fraction had its genomic DNA isolated and then quantified by UV absorbance on a Nanodrop 2000c. Sequences SGHTA (CDR1) and FQGTGA (CDR2) are obtained from the germline V gene. Compared with germline, V lacks 5 bases and J lacks 5 bases; bases without a gene match: 13. The CDR3 sequence holds 17 residues, the cysteine and phenylalanine included. Just CDR3 DNA is preserved here, 51 bases in frame from base 1.

TCR CDR3 regions were amplified from genomic DNA by multiplex PCR using the deep immunoSEQ assay. Genomic DNA extracted from each cell subset was distributed evenly over all wells of several immunoSEQ 96-well plates, and each plate served as one replicate. Each replicate PCR for sorted subsets received about 220 ng genomic DNA, equal to around 32,000 T cell genomes. Purified libraries were measured with a Qubit 3.0 fluorometer, size-checked on a Bioanalyzer 2100, and measured again with the KAPA Library Quantification kit. Each immunoSEQ 96-well plate was sequenced on its own single-read 150-cycle Illumina NextSeq 550 flow cell. Regarding the original processing steps: Because the immunoSEQ output held only junctional sequences and lacked quality scores, the filtering could not match the filtering applied to full-length reads. Sequences were annotated with PyIR, a Python wrapper for IgBLAST v1.9, using IMGT germline references to assign V/J genes and CDR3. Reads were filtered out if the reads had weak V/J assignments (E-value above 1e-6), no CDR3, stop codons, out-of-frame junctions, or ambiguous translated residues. A V3J clonotype was defined by an identical inferred V gene, J gene, and CDR3 amino acid sequence. The percentage overlap between two repertoires was calculated by dividing the number of shared unique clonotypes by the size of the smaller repertoire. Richness of each repertoire was evaluated using RTK rarefaction, the Chao1 estimator, and Recon v2.1 estimates of unobserved clonotypes. Generation probabilities for all TCRbeta clonotypes obtained by the gDNA method from a handful of donors were computed using OLGA. TCRdb stores this immuneACCESS table with in-frame sequences only. Part of the clones is absent; in the studies checked, under half of the shortfall reflects unresolved V genes, and no reason is known for the rest. That table is the source of V, J and clone size, and D and trimming were worked out from the DNA. The sample includes 2 million to 2.5 million clones, with over 85% observed a single time. The ten largest clones represent 0.36% of the sample.

Notes on this clone: There is no known antigen for this receptor. No much larger clonotype is one base removed from it; base qualities were not supplied.

Sample: naive CD4+ T cells from PBMCs. The intended sense of this specimen's cell subset or site label: CD45RA+ positively selected. This sequence uses TRBV7-3 and TRBJ2-2, with 8 junctional bases fitting TRBD2. The clonotype was recovered from a man aged 18-30 years in good health. Some clones in this sample may be carry-over from other donors' samples. The CDR3 here reads CASSPLGAGGPTGELFF. The DNA sequence is as follows: TGTGCCAGCAGCCCCCTGGGGGCGGGAGGCCCAACCGGGGAGCTGTTTTTT.